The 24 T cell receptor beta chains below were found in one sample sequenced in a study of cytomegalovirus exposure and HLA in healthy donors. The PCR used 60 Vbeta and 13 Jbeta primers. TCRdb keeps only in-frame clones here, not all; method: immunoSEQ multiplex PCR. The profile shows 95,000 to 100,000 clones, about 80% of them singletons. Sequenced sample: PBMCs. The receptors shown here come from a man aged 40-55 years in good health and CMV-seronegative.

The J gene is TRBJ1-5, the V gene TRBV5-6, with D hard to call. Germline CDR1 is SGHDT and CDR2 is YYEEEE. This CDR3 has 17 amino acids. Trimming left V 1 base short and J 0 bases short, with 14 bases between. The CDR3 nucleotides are TGTGCCAGCAGCTTGTCGGCGGAAACCCCTAGCAATCAGCCCCAGCATTTT. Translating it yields CASSLSAETPSNQPQHF. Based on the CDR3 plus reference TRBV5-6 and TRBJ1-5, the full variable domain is DAGVTQSPTHLIKTRGQQVTLRCSPKSGHDTVSWYQQALGQGPQFIFQYYEEEERQRGNFPDRFSGHQFPNYSSELNVNALLLGDSALYLCASSLSAETPSNQPQHFGDGTRLSIL.

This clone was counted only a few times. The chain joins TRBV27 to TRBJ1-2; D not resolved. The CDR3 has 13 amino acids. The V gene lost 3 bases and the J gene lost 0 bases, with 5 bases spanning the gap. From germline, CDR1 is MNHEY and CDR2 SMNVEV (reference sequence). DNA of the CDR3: TGTGCCAGCAGTTTCGGAGCTAACTATGGCTACACCTTC. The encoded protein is CASSFGANYGYTF.

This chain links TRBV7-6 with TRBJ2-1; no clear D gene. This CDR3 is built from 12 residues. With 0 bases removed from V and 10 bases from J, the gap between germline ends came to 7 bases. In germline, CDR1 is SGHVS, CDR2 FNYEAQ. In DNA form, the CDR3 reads TGTGCCAGCAGCTTAGCGCGTTCCGAGCAGTTCTTC. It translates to CASSLARSEQFF.

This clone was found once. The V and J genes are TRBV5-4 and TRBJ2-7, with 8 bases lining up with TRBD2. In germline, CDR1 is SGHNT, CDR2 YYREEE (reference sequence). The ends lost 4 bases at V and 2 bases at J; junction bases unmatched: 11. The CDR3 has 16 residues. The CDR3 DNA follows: TGTGCCAGCAGCCCCGAAGGTAGCGGGATCCCCTACGAGCAGTACTTC. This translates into CASSPEGSGIPYEQYF.

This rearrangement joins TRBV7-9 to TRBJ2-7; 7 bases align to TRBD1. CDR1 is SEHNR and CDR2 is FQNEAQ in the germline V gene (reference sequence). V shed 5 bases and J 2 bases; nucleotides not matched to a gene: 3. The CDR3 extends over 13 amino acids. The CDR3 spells CASSRTGAYEQYF. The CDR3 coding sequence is TGTGCCAGCAGCCGTACAGGGGCCTACGAGCAGTACTTC. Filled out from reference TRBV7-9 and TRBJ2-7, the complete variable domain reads DTGVSQNPRHKITKRGQNVTFRCDPISEHNRLYWYRQTLGQGPEFLTYFQNEAQLEKSRLLSDRFSAERPKGSFSTLEIQRTEQGDSAMYLCASSRTGAYEQYFGPGTRLTVT.

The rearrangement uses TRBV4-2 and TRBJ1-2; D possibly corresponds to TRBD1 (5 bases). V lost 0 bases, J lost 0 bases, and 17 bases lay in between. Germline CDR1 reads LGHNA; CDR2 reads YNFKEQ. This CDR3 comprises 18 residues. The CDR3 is CASSQDRRPTGSNYGYTF. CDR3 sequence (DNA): TGTGCCAGCAGCCAAGACCGACGCCCCACAGGTTCTAACTATGGCTACACCTTC.

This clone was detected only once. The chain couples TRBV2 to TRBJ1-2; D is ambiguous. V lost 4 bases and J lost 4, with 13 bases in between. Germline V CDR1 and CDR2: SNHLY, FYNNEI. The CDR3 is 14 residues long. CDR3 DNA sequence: TGTGCCAGCAGTGTCTACAGCCGACCCTATGGCTACACCTTC. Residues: CASSVYSRPYGYTF.

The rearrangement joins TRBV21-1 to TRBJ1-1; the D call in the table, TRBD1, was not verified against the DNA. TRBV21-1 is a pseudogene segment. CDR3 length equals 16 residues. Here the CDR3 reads CASSKDLRGRGGEAFF. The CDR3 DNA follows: TGTGCCAGCAGCAAAGACCTCCGTGGGAGAGGGGGTGAAGCTTTCTTT.

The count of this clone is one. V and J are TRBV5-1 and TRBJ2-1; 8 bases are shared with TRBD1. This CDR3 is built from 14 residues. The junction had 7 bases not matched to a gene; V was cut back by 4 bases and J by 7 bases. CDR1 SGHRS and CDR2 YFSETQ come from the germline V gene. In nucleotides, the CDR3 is TGCGCCAGCAGCCCAGGACAGGGCGGGAATGAGCAGTTCTTC. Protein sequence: CASSPGQGGNEQFF.

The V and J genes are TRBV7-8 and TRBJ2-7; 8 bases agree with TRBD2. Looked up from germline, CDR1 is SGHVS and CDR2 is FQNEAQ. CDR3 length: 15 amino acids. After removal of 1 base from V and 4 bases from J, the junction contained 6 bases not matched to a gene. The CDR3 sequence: CASSLEGTSGYEQYF. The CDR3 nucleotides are TGTGCCAGCAGCTTAGAGGGGACTAGTGGGTACGAGCAGTACTTC.

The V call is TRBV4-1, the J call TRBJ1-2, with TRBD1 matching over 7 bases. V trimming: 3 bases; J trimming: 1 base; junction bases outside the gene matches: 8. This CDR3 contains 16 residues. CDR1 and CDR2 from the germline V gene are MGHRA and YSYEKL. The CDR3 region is CASSQWTGDVNYGYTF. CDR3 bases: TGCGCCAGCAGCCAGTGGACAGGCGACGTTAACTATGGCTACACCTTC.

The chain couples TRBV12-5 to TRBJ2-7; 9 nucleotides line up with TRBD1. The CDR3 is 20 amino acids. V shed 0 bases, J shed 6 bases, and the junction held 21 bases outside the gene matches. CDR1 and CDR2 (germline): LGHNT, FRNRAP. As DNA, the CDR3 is TGTGCTAGTGGTTTGGTACTTAGGGACAGGGCCTTTATGATTGACTGCGAGCAGTACTTC. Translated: CASGLVLRDRAFMIDCEQYF.

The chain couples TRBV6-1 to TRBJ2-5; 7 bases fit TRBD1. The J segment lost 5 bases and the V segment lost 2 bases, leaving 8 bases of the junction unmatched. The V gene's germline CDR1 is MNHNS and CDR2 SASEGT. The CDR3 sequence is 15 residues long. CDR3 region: CASSETATGLETQYF. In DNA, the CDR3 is TGTGCCAGCAGTGAAACCGCGACAGGGCTGGAGACCCAGTACTTC.

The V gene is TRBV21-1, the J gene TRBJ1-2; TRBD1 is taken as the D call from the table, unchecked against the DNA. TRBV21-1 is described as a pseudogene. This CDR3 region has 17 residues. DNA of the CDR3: TGTGCCAGCAGCAAAGGTCGGGCAGGACAAGGCAACTATGGCTACACCTTC. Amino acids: CASSKGRAGQGNYGYTF.

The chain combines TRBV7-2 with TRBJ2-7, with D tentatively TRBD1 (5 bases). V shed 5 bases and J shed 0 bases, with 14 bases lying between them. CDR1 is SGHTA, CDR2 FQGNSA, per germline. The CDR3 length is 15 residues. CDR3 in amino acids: CASSPTGSLSYEQYF. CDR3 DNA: TGTGCCAGCAGCCCAACAGGCTCACTCTCCTACGAGCAGTACTTC.

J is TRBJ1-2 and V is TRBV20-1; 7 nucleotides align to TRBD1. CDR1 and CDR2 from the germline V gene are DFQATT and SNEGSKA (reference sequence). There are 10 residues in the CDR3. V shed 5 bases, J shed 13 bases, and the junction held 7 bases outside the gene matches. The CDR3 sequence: CSAETGFSTF. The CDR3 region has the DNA TGCAGTGCTGAGACAGGGTTCTCCACCTTC.

The CDR3 region has the DNA TGCGCCAGCAGTAAGACTAGCGGGGAGAGGAATACGCAGTATTTT. This gives the protein CASSKTSGERNTQYF. The chain uses TRBV10-2 and TRBJ2-3; 11 nucleotides line up with TRBD2. The CDR3 is 15 residues long. The V segment lost 5 bases and the J segment 7 bases; nucleotides outside the gene matches: 8. Germline V gives CDR1 WSHSY, CDR2 SAAADI.

The CDR3 region has the DNA TGTGCCAGCAGCTTCGACAGGGAAAACTACAATGAGCAGTTCTTC. This translates into CASSFDRENYNEQFF. The rearrangement uses TRBV7-2 and TRBJ2-1; 7 bases match TRBD1. Germline V lookup: CDR1 SGHTA, CDR2 FQGNSA. The V and J ends lost 3 bases and 3 bases, in that order; junction bases with no gene match: 5. The length of the CDR3 is 15 residues.

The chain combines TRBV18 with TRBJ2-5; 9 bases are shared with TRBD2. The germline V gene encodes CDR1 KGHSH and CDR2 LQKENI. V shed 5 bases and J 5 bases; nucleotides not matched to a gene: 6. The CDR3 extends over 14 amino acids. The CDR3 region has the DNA TGTGCCAGCTCAACTCGCGGGGGGGGCGAGACCCAGTACTTC. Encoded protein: CASSTRGGGETQYF. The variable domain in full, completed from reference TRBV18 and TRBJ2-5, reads NAGVMQNPRHLVRRRGQEARLRCSPMKGHSHVYWYRQLPEEGLKFMVYLQKENIIDESGMPKERFSAEFPKEGPSILRIQQVVRGDSAAYFCASSTRGGGETQYFGPGTRLLVL.

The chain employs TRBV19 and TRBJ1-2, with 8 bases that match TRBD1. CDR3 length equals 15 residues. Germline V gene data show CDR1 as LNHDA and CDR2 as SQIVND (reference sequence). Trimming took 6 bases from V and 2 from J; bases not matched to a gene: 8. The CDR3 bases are TGTGCCAGTAGACGGACAGGGCCCGACAACTATGGCTACACCTTC. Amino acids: CASRRTGPDNYGYTF.

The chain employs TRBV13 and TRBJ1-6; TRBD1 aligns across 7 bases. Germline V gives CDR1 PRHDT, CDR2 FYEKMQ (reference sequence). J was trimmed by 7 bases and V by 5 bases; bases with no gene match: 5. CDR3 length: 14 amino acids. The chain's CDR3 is CASSVTGNNSPLHF. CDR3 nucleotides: TGTGCCAGCAGCGTGACAGGGAACAATTCACCCCTCCACTTT.

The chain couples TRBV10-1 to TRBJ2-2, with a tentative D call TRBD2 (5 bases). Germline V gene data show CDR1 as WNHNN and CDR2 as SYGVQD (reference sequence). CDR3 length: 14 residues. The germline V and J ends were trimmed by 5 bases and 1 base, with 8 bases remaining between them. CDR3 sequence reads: CASSRDLNTGELFF. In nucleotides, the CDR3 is TGCGCCAGCAGTCGGGATTTGAACACCGGGGAGCTGTTTTTT.

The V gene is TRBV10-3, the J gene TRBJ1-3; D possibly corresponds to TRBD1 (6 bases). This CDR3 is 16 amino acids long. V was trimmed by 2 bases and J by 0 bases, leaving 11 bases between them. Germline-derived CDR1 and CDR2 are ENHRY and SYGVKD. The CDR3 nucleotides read TGTGCCATCAGTGAGGGACAGCCTCACTCTGGAAACACCATATATTTT. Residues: CAISEGQPHSGNTIYF.

CDR3 DNA: TGTGCCAGCAGTGGTCGCCGGAGCTCCTACAATGAGCAGTTCTTC. This gives the protein CASSGRRSSYNEQFF. The rearrangement links TRBV27 to TRBJ2-1, with D unresolved. This CDR3 has 15 amino acids. Trimming stripped 5 bases from V and 0 bases from J, with 11 bases between. Germline lookup yields CDR1 MNHEY and CDR2 SMNVEV (reference sequence).